This T cell receptor (beta chain) was recorded in a study of early T cells in non-severe SARS-CoV-2 infection. About the research overall: Bulk RNA taken from unsorted whole blood was sequenced, leaving chains unpaired.

General observations from the study: Anti-spike CD8 specificities were favored by VDJdb matching, whose results missed private and CD4 specificities.

Individual cDNA molecules each received unique molecular identifiers attached to them. TCRdb reprocessed the 5' RACE reads via MiXCR and lists one record per CDR3 protein. Among 70,000 to 95,000 distinct CDR3 sequences listed, over 12% were seen once. As concerns this clonotype: The antigen is undetermined.

The receptor was derived from an adult who was a healthcare worker with PCR-confirmed SARS-CoV-2 infection or an uninfected control (not recorded which). The sequenced sample was whole blood.

Here the CDR3 reads CASSSRLSGGLNEQFF. CDR3 nucleotide sequence: TGTGCCAGCAGCTCCCGACTAAGCGGGGGGTTGAATGAGCAGTTCTTC. The J gene is TRBJ2-1, the V gene TRBV7-9; 9 bases align to TRBD2. The CDR3 contains 16 residues. Looked up from germline, CDR1 is SEHNR and CDR2 is FQNEAQ (reference sequence). The V segment lost 4 bases and the J segment 7 bases; nucleotides outside the gene matches: 11.